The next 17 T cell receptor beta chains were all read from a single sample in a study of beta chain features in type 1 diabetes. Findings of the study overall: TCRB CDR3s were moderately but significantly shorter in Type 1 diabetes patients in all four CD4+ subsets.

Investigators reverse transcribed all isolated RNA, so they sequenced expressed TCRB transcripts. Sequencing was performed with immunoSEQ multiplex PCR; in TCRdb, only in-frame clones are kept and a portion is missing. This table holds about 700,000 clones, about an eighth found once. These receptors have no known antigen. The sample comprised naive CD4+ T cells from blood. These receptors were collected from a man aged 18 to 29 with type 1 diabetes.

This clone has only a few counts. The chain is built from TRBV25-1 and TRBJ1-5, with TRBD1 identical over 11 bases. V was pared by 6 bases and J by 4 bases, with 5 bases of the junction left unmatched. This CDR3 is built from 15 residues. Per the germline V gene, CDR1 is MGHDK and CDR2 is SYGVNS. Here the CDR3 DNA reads TGTGCCAGCAGCGCCGGGACAGGGGGGAATCAGCCCCAGCATTTT. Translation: CASSAGTGGNQPQHF.

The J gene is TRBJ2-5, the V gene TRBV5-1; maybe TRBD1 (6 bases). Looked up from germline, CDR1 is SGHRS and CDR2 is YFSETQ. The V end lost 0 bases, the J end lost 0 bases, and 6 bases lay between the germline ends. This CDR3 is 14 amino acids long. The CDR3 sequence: CASSLGQDQETQYF. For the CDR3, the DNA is TGCGCCAGCAGCTTGGGACAGGACCAAGAGACCCAGTACTTC.

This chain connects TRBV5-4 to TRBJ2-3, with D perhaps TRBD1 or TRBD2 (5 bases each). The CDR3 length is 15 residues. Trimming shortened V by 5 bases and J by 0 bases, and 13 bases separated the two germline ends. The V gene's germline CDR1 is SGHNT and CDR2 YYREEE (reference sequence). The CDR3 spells CASSMGTPSTDTQYF. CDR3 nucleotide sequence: TGTGCCAGCAGTATGGGGACCCCTAGCACAGATACGCAGTATTTT.

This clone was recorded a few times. This chain's CDR3 is CASSLGINTGELFF. As DNA, the CDR3 is TGTGCCAGCAGCCTCGGGATTAACACCGGGGAGCTGTTTTTT. The chain carries TRBV7-8 and TRBJ2-2; possible D gene TRBD2, 5 bases. The CDR3 is 14 amino acids. Germline V gene sequence: CDR1 SGHVS, CDR2 FQNEAQ. Trimming left V 5 bases short and J 2 bases short, with 9 bases between. The variable domain in full, with the rest retrieved from reference TRBV7-8 and TRBJ2-2, is GAGVSQSPRYKVAKRGQDVALRCDPISGHVSLFWYQQALGQGPEFLTYFQNEAQLDKSGLPSDRFFAERPEGSVSTLKIQRTQQEDSAVYLCASSLGINTGELFFGEGSRLTVL.

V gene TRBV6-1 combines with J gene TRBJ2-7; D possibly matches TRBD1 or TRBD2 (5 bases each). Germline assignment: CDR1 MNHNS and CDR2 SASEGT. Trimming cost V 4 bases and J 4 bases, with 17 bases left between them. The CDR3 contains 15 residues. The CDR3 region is CASSARDGETYEQYF. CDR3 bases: TGTGCCAGCAGTGCCAGGGACGGGGAAACTTACGAGCAGTACTTC.

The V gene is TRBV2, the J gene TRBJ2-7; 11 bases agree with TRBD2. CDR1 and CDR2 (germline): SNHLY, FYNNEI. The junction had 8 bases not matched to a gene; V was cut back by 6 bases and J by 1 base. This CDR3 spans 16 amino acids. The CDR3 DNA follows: TGTGCCAGCAGACCGGGACTAGCGGTTGGGTCCTACGAGCAGTACTTC. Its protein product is CASRPGLAVGSYEQYF.

Here the CDR3 reads CASSVATGASTDTQYF. CDR3 DNA: TGTGCCAGCAGCGTAGCTACCGGGGCCAGCACAGATACGCAGTATTTT. This chain links TRBV9 with TRBJ2-3; D is tentatively TRBD1 or TRBD2 (5 bases each). This CDR3 has 16 residues. Germline V lookup: CDR1 SGDLS, CDR2 YYNGEE. The germline V and J ends were trimmed by 0 bases and 0 bases, with 11 bases remaining between them.

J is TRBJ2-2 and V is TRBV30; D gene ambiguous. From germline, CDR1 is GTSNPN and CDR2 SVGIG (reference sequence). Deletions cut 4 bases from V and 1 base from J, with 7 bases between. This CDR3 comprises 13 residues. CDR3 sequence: CAWTRLNTGELFF. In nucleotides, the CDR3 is TGTGCCTGGACTAGGCTGAACACCGGGGAGCTGTTTTTT.

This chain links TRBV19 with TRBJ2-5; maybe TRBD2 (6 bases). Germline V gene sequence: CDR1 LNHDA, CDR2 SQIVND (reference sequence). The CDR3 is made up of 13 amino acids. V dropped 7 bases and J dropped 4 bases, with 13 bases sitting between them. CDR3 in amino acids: CASTNSGGETQYF. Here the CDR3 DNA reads TGTGCCAGTACGAATTCCGGGGGAGAGACCCAGTACTTC.

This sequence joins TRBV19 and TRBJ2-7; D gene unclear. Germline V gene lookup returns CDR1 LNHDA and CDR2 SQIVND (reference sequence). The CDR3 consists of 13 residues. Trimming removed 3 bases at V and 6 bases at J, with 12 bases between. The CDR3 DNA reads TGTGCCAGTAGTATCGGGCTGCTTTCCGAGCAGTACTTC. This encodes CASSIGLLSEQYF.

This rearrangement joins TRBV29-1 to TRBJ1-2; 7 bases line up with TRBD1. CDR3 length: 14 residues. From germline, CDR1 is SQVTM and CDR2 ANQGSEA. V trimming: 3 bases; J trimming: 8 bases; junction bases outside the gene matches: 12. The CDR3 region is CSVERTGGPQGYTF. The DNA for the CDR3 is TGCAGCGTTGAGAGGACAGGCGGACCGCAAGGCTACACCTTC. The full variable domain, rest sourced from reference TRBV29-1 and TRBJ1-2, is SAVISQKPSRDICQRGTSLTIQCQVDSQVTMMFWYRQQPGQSLTLIATANQGSEATYESGFVIDKFPISRPNLTFSTLTVSNMSPEDSSIYLCSVERTGGPQGYTFGSGTRLTVV.

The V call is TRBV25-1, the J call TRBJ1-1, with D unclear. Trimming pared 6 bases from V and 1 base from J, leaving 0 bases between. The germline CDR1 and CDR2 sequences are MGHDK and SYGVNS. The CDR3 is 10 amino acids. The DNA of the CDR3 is TGTGCCAGCAGGAACACTGAAGCTTTCTTT. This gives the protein CASRNTEAFF.

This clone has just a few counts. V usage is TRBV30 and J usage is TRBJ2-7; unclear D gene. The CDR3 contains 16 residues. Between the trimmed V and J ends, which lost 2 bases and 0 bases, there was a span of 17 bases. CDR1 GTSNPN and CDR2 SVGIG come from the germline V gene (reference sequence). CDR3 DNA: TGTGCCTGGAGTACTTCATTAAAAAGATACTCCTACGAGCAGTACTTC. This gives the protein CAWSTSLKRYSYEQYF.

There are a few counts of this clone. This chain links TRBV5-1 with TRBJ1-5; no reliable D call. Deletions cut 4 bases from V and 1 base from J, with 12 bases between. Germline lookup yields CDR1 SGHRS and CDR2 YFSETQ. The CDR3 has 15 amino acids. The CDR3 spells CASSPRPGSNQPQHF. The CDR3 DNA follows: TGCGCCAGCAGCCCCCGTCCGGGGAGCAATCAGCCCCAGCATTTT.

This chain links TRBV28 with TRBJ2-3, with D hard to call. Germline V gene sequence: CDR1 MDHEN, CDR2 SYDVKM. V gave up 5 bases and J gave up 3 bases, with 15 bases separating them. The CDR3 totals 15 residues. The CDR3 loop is CASSTRRSRTDTQYF. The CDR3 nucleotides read TGTGCCAGCAGTACCCGGCGTAGCAGGACAGATACGCAGTATTTT.

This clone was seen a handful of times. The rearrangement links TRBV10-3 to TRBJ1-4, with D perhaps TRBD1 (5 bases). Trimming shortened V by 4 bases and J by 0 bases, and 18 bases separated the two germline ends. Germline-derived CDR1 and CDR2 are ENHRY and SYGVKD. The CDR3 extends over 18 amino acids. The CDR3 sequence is CAISGRGREAATNEKLFF. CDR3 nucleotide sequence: TGTGCCATCAGTGGTAGGGGCAGGGAGGCCGCAACTAATGAAAAACTGTTTTTT.

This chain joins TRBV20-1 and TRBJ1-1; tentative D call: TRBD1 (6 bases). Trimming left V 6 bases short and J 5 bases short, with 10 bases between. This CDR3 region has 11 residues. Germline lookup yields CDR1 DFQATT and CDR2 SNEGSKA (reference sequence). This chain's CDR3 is CSAARGTEAFF. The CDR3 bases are TGCAGTGCAGCTAGGGGGACTGAAGCTTTCTTT.